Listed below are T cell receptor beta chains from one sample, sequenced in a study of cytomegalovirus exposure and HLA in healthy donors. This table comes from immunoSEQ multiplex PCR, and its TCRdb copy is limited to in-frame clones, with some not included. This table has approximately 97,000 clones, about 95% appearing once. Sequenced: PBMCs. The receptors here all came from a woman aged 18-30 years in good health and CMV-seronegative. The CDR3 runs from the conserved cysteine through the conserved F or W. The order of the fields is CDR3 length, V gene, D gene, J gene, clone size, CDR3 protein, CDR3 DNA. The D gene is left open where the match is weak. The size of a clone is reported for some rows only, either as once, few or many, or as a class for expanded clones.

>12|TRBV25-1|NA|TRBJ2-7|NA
CASRGQPYEQYF
TGTGCCAGCAGAGGACAGCCCTACGAGCAGTACTTC
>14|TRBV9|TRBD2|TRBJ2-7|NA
CASSPGGGGNEQYF
TGTGCCAGCAGCCCGGGGGGGGGCGGGAACGAGCAGTACTTC
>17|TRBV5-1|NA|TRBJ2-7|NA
CASSLSVGSRGGDEQYF
TGCGCCAGCAGCTTGAGCGTGGGGAGTCGAGGCGGGGACGAGCAGTACTTC
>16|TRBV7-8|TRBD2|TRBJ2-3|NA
CASSFGTSAFTDTQYF
TGTGCCAGCAGCTTCGGGACTAGCGCTTTTACAGATACGCAGTATTTT
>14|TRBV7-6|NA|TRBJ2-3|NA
CASSSAGATDTQYF
TGTGCCAGCAGCTCCGCGGGGGCCACAGATACGCAGTATTTT
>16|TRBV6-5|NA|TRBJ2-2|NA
CASSLDREVFPGELFF
TGTGCCAGCAGTTTAGACAGGGAGGTATTTCCCGGGGAGCTGTTTTTT
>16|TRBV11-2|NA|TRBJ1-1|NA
CASSPGAGRTKIEAFF
TGTGCCAGCAGCCCCGGGGCAGGGAGGACCAAAATCGAAGCTTTCTTT
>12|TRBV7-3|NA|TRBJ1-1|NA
CASSLGGAEAFF
TGTGCCAGCAGTTTAGGGGGGGCTGAAGCTTTCTTT
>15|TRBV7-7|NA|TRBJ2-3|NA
CASSLGPGSTDTQYF
TGTGCTAGCAGCTTAGGGCCGGGTAGCACAGATACGCAGTATTTT
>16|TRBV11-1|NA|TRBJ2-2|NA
CASSYGGGSHTGELFF
TGTGCCAGCAGTTACGGAGGCGGTTCTCACACCGGGGAGCTGTTTTTT
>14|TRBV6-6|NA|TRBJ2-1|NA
CASSYEASYNEQFF
TGTGCCAGCAGTTACGAGGCTTCCTACAATGAGCAGTTCTTC
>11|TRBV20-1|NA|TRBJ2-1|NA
CSVDRVDEQFF
TGCAGTGTTGACCGGGTTGATGAGCAGTTCTTC
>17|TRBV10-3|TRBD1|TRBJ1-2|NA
CAISENSGQGLQSGYTF
TGTGCCATCAGTGAGAACTCTGGACAGGGGCTTCAGAGTGGCTACACCTTC
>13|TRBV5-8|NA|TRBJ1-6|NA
CASSYPGGSPLHF
TGTGCCAGCAGCTACCCAGGAGGTTCACCCCTCCACTTT
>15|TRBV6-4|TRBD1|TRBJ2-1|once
CASSVGTESYNEQFF
TGTGCCAGCAGTGTGGGGACAGAGTCCTACAATGAGCAGTTCTTC
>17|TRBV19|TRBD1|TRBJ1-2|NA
CASSTHKDRVLRYGYTF
TGTGCCAGTAGTACTCACAAGGACAGGGTGCTTCGTTATGGCTACACCTTC
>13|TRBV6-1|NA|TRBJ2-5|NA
CASATGPGETQYF
TGTGCCAGCGCTACAGGGCCCGGGGAGACCCAGTACTTC
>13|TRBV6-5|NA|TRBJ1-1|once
CASSYSGRTEAFF
TGTGCCAGCAGTTACTCAGGGAGAACTGAAGCTTTCTTT
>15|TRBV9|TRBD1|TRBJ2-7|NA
CASSVGGTGPYEQYF
TGTGCCAGCAGCGTAGGGGGGACAGGCCCCTACGAGCAGTACTTC
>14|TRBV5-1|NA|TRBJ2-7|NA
CASSLGGGLPEQYF
TGCGCCAGCAGCTTGGGAGGAGGGCTTCCCGAGCAGTACTTC
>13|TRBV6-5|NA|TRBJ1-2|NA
CASSLVEGDGYTF
TGTGCCAGCAGTTTGGTCGAGGGGGATGGCTACACCTTC
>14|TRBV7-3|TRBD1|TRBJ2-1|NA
CASSEGQGPGEQFF
TGTGCCAGCAGCGAGGGACAGGGTCCGGGTGAGCAGTTCTTC
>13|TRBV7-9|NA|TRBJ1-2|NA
CASSHPMFYGYTF
TGTGCCAGCAGCCATCCTATGTTCTATGGCTACACCTTC
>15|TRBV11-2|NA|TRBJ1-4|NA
CASSLDPGSVGKLFF
TGTGCCAGCAGCTTAGACCCAGGCTCTGTCGGAAAACTGTTTTTT
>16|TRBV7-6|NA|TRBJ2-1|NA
CASSLARGQAYNEQFF
TGTGCCAGCAGCTTAGCGCGAGGGCAGGCCTACAATGAGCAGTTCTTC
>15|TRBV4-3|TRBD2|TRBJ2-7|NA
CASSQGLADPYEQYF
TGCGCCAGCAGCCAGGGACTAGCGGATCCCTACGAGCAGTACTTC
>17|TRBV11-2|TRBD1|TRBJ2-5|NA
CASSLAQGTGGGGTQYF
TGTGCCAGCAGCTTAGCCCAAGGGACAGGGGGAGGTGGAACCCAGTACTTC
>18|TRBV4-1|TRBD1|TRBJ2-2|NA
CASSRTFDGTGANGELFF
TGCGCCAGCAGCCGAACCTTCGACGGGACAGGGGCCAACGGGGAGCTGTTTTTT
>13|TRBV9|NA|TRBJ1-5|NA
CASSPGVGQPQHF
TGTGCCAGCAGCCCAGGGGTGGGTCAGCCCCAGCATTTT
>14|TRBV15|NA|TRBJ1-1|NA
CATSRDLAGNEAFF
TGTGCCACCAGCAGAGATCTCGCAGGGAACGAAGCTTTCTTT
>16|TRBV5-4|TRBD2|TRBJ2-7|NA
CASSGRTSGSSYEQYF
TGTGCCAGCAGCGGGAGGACTAGCGGGAGCTCCTACGAGCAGTACTTC
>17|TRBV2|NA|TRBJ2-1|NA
CASSPNVGSGNYNEQFF
TGTGCCAGCAGTCCGAACGTGGGCAGTGGTAACTACAATGAGCAGTTCTTC
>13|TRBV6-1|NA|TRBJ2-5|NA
CASSGTSQETQYF
TGTGCCAGCAGTGGGACAAGTCAAGAGACCCAGTACTTC
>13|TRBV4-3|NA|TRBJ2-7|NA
CASSTDRSYEQYF
TGCGCCAGCAGCACCGACAGATCCTACGAGCAGTACTTC
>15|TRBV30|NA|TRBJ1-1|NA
CAWSVRAGPVGEAFF
TGTGCCTGGAGTGTAAGGGCAGGGCCGGTTGGTGAAGCTTTCTTT
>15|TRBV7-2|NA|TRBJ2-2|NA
CASSTGTLSTGELFF
TGTGCCAGCAGCACCGGGACTCTGAGCACCGGGGAGCTGTTTTTT
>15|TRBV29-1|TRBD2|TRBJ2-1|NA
CSVEEAGGPKNEQFF
TGCAGCGTTGAAGAAGCGGGAGGGCCTAAAAATGAGCAGTTCTTC
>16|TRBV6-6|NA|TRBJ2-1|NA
CASSIRQSSSYNEQFF
TGTGCCAGCAGTATTCGACAGAGTAGCTCCTACAATGAGCAGTTCTTC
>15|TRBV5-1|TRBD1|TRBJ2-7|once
CASSLVGTGSYEQYF
TGCGCCAGCAGCTTGGTGGGGACAGGGAGCTACGAGCAGTACTTC
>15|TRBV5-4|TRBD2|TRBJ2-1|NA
CASSLDGGGAGEQFF
TGTGCCAGCAGCTTGGATGGCGGGGGGGCAGGTGAGCAGTTCTTC
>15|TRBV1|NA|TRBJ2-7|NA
CTSSQATSGSYEQYF
TGCACCAGCAGCCAAGCTACTAGCGGGTCCTACGAGCAGTACTTC
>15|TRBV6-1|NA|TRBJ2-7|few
CASSEVSPSSYEQYF
TGTGCCAGCAGTGAAGTGAGTCCGAGCTCCTACGAGCAGTACTTC
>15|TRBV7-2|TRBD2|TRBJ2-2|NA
CASSLGQAGSGELFF
TGTGCCAGCAGCTTAGGTCAAGCGGGGTCCGGGGAGCTGTTTTTT
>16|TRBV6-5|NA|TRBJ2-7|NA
CASSYSSGGASYEQYF
TGTGCCAGCAGTTACTCGTCGGGTGGGGCCTCCTACGAGCAGTACTTC
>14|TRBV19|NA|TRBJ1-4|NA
CASIPGGEGEKLFF
TGTGCCAGTATTCCTGGCGGGGAGGGGGAAAAACTGTTTTTT
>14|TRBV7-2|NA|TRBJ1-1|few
CASSLDFRDTEAFF
TGTGCCAGCAGCTTAGATTTTCGAGACACTGAAGCTTTCTTT
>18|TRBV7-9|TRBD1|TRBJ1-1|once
CASSPQFGQGAGNTEAFF
TGTGCCAGCAGCCCACAATTCGGACAGGGGGCCGGGAACACTGAAGCTTTCTTT
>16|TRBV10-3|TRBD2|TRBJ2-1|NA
CAISFIAGAQYNEQFF
TGTGCCATCAGTTTTATAGCGGGGGCGCAATACAATGAGCAGTTCTTC